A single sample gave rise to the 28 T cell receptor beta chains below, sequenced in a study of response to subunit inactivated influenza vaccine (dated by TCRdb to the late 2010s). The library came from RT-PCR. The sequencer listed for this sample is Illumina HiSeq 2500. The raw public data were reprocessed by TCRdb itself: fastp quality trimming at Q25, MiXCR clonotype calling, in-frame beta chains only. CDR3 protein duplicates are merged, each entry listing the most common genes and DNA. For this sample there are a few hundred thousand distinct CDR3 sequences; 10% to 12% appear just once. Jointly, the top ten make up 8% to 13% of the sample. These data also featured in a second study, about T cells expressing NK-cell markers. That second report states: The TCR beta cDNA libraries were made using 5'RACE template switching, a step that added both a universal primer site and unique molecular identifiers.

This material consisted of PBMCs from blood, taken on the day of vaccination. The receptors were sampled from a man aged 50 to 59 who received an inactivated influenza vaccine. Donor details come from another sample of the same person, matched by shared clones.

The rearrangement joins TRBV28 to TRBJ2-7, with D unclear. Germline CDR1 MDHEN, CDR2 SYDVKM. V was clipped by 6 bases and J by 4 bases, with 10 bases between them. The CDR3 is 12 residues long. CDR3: CASRPDWYEQYF. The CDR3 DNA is TGTGCCAGCAGGCCAGACTGGTACGAGCAGTACTTC.

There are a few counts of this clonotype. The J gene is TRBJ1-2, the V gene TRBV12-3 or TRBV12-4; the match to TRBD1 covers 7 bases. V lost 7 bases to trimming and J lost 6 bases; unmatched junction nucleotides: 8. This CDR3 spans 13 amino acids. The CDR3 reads CASTQTGKDGYTF. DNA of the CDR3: TGTGCCAGCACCCAGACAGGGAAGGATGGCTACACCTTC.

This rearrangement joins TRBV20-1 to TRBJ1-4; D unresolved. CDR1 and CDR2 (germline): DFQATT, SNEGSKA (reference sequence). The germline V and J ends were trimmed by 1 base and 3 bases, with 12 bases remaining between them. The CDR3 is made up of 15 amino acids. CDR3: CSARGVGGANEKLFF. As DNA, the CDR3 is TGCAGTGCTAGAGGCGTCGGCGGGGCTAATGAAAAACTGTTTTTT.

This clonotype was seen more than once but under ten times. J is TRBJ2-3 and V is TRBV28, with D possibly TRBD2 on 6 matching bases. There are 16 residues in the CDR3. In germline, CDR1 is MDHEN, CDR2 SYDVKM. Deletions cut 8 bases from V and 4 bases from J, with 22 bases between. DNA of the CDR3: TGTGCCAGCTCCCCCCAGCACGGCGGGAAATCAGATACGCAGTATTTT. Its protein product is CASSPQHGGKSDTQYF.

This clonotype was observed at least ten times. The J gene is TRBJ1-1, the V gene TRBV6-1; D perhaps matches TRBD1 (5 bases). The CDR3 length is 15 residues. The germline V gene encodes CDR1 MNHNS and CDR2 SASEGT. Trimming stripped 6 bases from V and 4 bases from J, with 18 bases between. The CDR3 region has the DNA TGTGCCAGCAGGACCCCGAAGGGGACCGGCACTGAAGCTTTCTTT. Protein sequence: CASRTPKGTGTEAFF.

This CDR3 is CASSVKPSWVSGGDVDTQYF. CDR3 DNA sequence: TGTGCCAGCAGCGTAAAGCCCTCGTGGGTAAGCGGGGGAGATGTAGATACGCAGTATTTT. The V and J genes are TRBV9 and TRBJ2-3, with TRBD2 matching over 8 bases. V lost 1 base and J lost 5; bases outside the gene matches: 21. The CDR3 is 20 residues long. In germline, CDR1 is SGDLS, CDR2 YYNGEE.

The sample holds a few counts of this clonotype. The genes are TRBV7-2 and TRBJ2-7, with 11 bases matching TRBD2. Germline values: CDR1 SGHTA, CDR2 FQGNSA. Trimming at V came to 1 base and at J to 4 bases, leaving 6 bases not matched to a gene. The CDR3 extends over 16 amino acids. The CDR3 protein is CASSLGIAGGQYEQYF. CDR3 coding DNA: TGTGCCAGCAGCTTAGGTATAGCGGGAGGGCAATACGAGCAGTACTTC.

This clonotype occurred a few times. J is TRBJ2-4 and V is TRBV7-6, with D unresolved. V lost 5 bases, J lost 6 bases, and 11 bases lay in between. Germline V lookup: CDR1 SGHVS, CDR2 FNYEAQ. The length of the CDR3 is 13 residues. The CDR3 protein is CASSPLTINIQYF. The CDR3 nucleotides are TGTGCCAGCAGCCCCCTCACGATAAACATTCAGTACTTC.

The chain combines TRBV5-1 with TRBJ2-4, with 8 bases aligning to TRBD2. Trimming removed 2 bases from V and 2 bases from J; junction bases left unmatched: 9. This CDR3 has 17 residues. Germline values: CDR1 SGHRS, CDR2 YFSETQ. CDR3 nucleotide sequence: TGCGCCAGCAGCTTCTCCCTAGCGGGCAATTCCAAAAACATTCAGTACTTC. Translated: CASSFSLAGNSKNIQYF.

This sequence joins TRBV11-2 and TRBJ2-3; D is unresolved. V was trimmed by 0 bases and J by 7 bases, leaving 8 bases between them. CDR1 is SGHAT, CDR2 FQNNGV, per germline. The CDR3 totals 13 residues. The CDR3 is CASSLDSRYTQYF. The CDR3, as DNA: TGTGCCAGCAGCTTAGATTCGAGGTATACGCAGTATTTT.

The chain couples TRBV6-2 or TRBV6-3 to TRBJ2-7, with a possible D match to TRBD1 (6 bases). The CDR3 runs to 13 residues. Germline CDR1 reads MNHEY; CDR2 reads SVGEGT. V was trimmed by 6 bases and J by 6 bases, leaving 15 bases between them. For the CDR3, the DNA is TGTGCCAGCAGACAAATAGGGGGTCGCGAGCAGTACTTC. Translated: CASRQIGGREQYF.

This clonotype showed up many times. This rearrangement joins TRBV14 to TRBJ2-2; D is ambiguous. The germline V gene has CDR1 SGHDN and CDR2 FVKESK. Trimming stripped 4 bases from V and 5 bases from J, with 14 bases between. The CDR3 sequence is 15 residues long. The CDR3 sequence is CASSPWTSETGELFF. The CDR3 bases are TGTGCCAGCAGCCCTTGGACGTCAGAGACCGGGGAGCTGTTTTTT.

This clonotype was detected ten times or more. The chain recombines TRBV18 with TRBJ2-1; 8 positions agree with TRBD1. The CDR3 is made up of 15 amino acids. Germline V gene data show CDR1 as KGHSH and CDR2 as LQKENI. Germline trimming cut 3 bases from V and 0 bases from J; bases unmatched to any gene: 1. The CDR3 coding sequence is TGTGCCAGCTCACCGGGGACAGGCTCCTACAATGAGCAGTTCTTC. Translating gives CASSPGTGSYNEQFF.

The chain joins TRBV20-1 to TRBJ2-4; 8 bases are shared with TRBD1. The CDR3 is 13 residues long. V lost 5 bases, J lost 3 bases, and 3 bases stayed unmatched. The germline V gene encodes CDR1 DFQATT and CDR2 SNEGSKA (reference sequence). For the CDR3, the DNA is TGCAGTGCTGCGGGACAGGTCAAAAACATTCAGTACTTC. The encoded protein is CSAAGQVKNIQYF.

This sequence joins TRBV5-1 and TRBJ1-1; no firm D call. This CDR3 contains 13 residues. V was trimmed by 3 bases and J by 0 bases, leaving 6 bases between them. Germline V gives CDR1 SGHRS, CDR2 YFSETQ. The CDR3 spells CASSSRMNTEAFF. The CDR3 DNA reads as TGCGCCAGCAGCTCTCGGATGAACACTGAAGCTTTCTTT.

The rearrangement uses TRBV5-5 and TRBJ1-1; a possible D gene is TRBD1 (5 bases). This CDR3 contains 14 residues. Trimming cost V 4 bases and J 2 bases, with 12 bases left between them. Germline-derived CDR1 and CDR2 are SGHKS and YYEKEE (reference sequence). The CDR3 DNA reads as TGTGCCAGCAGCCGTACGGGGGGTAACACTGAAGCTTTCTTT. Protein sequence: CASSRTGGNTEAFF.

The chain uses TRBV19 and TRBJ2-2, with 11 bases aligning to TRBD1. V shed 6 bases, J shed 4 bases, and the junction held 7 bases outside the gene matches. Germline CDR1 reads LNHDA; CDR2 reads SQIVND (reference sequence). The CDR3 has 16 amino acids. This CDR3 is CASRTPGTGGTGELFF. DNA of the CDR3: TGTGCCAGTAGGACGCCCGGGACAGGGGGCACCGGGGAGCTGTTTTTT.

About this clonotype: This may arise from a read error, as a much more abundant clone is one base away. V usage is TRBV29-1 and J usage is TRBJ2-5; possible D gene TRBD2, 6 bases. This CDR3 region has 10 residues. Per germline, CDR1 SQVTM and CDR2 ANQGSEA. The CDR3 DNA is TGCAGCGTTGGTCGGGAGACCCAGTGCTTC. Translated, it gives CSVGRETQCF.

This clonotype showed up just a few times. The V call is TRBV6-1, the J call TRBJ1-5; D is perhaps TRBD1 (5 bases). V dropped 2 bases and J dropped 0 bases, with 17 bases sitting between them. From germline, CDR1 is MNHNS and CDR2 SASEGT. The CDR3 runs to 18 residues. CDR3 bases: TGTGCCAGCAGTGAATTAGGGACCCGGCTATATAGCAATCAGCCCCAGCATTTT. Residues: CASSELGTRLYSNQPQHF.

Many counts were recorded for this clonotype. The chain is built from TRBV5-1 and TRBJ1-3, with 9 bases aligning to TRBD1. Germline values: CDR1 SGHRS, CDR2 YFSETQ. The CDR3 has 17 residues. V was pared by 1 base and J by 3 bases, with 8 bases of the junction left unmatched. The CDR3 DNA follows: TGCGCCAGCAGCTTGAGCACAGGGGGCTCCGGTGGAAACACCATATATTTT. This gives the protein CASSLSTGGSGGNTIYF.

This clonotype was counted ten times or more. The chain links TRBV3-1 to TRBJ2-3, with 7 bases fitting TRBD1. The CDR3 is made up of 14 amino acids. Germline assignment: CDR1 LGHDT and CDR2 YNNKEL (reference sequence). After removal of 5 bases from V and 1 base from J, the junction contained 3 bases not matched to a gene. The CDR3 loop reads CASSVTGGTDTQYF. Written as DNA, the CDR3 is TGTGCCAGCAGCGTAACAGGGGGCACAGATACGCAGTATTTT.

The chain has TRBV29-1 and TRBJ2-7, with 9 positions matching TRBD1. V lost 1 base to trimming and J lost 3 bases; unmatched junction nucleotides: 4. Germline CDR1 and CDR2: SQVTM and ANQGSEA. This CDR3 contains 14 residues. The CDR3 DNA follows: TGCAGCGTTGAAGTTGGGGGACAGGGCTACGAGCAGTACTTC. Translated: CSVEVGGQGYEQYF.

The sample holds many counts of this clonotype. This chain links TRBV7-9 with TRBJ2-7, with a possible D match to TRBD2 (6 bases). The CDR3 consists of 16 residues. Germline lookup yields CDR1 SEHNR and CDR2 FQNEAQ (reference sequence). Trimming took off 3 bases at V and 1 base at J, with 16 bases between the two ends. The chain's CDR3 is CASSFVRGSNSYEQYF. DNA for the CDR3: TGTGCCAGCAGCTTCGTGCGGGGAAGTAATTCCTACGAGCAGTACTTC.

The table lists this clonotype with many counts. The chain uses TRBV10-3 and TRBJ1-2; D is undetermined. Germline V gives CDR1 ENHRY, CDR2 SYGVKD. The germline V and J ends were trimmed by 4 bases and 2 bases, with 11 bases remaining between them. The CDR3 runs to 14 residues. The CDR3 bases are TGTGCCATCAGTGGGGGAGGAATAAACTATGGCTACACCTTC. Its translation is CAISGGGINYGYTF.

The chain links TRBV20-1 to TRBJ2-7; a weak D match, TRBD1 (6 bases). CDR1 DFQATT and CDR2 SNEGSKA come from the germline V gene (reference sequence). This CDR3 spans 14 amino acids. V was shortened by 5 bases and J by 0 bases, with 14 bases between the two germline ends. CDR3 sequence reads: CSAHSGTNSYEQYF. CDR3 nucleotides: TGCAGTGCTCACTCCGGGACAAACTCCTACGAGCAGTACTTC.

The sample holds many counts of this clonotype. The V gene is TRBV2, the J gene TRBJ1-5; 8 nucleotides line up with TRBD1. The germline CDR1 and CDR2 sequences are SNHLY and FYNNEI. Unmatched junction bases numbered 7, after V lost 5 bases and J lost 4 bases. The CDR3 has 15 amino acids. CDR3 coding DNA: TGTGCCAGCAGTCTGAACAGGGGGTGGAATCAGCCCCAGCATTTT. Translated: CASSLNRGWNQPQHF.

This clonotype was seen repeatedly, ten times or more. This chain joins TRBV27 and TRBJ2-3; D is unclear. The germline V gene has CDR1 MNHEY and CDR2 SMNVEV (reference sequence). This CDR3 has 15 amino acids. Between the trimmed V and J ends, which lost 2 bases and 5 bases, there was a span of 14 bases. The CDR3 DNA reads TGTGCCAGCAGTTTAAGTGTGAGGATGAGAGATACGCAGTATTTT. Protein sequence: CASSLSVRMRDTQYF.

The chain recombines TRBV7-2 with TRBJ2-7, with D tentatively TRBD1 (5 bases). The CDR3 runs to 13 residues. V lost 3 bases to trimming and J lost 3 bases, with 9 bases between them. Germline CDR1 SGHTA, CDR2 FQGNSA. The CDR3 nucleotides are TGTGCCAGCAGCTTCGACAGCCACTACGAGCAGTACTTC. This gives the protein CASSFDSHYEQYF.